This TCR beta chain was documented in a study of technical replicates of blood from a handful of donors. Germline CDR1 and CDR2: LGHNA and YNFKEQ. The CDR3 has 15 amino acids. The V and J ends lost 5 bases and 2 bases respectively, with 13 bases between them. Sequencing was performed with immunoSEQ multiplex PCR; in TCRdb, only in-frame clones are kept and a portion is missing. This table has tens of thousands of clones, roughly 89% appearing once. The chain recombines TRBV4-2 with TRBJ1-5; D gene uncertain. The clonotype comes from a human donor in good health. Some clones in this sample may be carry-over from other donors' samples. Material for sequencing was PBMCs. The CDR3 here is CASSESPHGNQPQHF. The CDR3 DNA follows: TGTGCCAGCAGCGAGTCCCCCCATGGCAATCAGCCCCAGCATTTT.